The rows below give T cell receptor beta chains drawn from one sample of a study of vaccination and CD4 T cells after COVID-19. Which antigens these TCRs recognize remains unknown. One entry per CDR3 protein, called by TCRdb with MiXCR from the PCR reads. The table lists over 9,000 distinct CDR3 sequences, approximately 50% of them singletons. The sample comprised CD4+ T cells from blood, cultured in vitro. The receptors come from a human donor who had recovered from COVID-19. Each CDR3 is given with its conserved first and last residue. D genes are given only for firm matches. Clone size, where shown, is once, few, many, or a class for clones that have expanded.

CDR3 DNA: TGTGCCAGCAGTGATAAGCGGCAACTCACGAATGAGCAGTTCTTC; CDR3 protein: CASSDKRQLTNEQFF; D gene: NA; V gene: TRBV2; J gene: TRBJ2-1; clone size: NA
CDR3 DNA: TGTGCCAGCAGTGCACTAGCGAACCCCTACGAGCAGTACTTC; CDR3 protein: CASSALANPYEQYF; D gene: TRBD2; V gene: TRBV27; J gene: TRBJ2-7; clone size: NA
CDR3 DNA: TGTGCCAGCAAAGACAGGTCCTCTGGGGCCAACGTCCTGACTTTC; CDR3 protein: CASKDRSSGANVLTF; D gene: NA; V gene: TRBV11-2; J gene: TRBJ2-6; clone size: NA
CDR3 DNA: TGTGCCTGGAAACGGGGCTCTGGGGCCAACGTCCTGACTTTC; CDR3 protein: CAWKRGSGANVLTF; D gene: NA; V gene: TRBV30; J gene: TRBJ2-6; clone size: few
CDR3 DNA: TGTGCCAGCAGAGGACAGGGGGTTCAGCCCCAGCATTTT; CDR3 protein: CASRGQGVQPQHF; D gene: TRBD1; V gene: TRBV2; J gene: TRBJ1-5; clone size: NA
CDR3 DNA: TGCAGTGCTCGGACATCCCTCTACAATGAGCAGTTCTTC; CDR3 protein: CSARTSLYNEQFF; D gene: NA; V gene: TRBV20-1; J gene: TRBJ2-1; clone size: few
CDR3 DNA: TGTGCCAGCTCAGAGGACAGAAACTATGGCTACACCTTC; CDR3 protein: CASSEDRNYGYTF; D gene: NA; V gene: TRBV18; J gene: TRBJ1-2; clone size: few
CDR3 DNA: TGCAGTCAGCTAGTGCTGAGATCTGGGGCCAACGTCCTGACTTTC; CDR3 protein: CSQLVLRSGANVLTF; D gene: NA; V gene: TRBV20-1; J gene: TRBJ2-6; clone size: NA
CDR3 DNA: TGTGCCAGCAGCCCCACTAGCGGGATCCTTTACGAGCAGTACTTC; CDR3 protein: CASSPTSGILYEQYF; D gene: TRBD2; V gene: TRBV3-1; J gene: TRBJ2-7; clone size: NA
CDR3 DNA: TGCAGTGCTATCATGGGATTGAATCAGCCCCAGCATTTT; CDR3 protein: CSAIMGLNQPQHF; D gene: NA; V gene: TRBV20-1; J gene: TRBJ1-5; clone size: few
CDR3 DNA: TGCAGTGCTAGAGAGAATACAGGTGGTATGAGCCACACCTTC; CDR3 protein: CSARENTGGMSHTF; D gene: NA; V gene: TRBV20-1; J gene: TRBJ1-2; clone size: NA
CDR3 DNA: TGTGCCAGCAGTCTAACGACACGGAATTCACCCCTCCACTTT; CDR3 protein: CASSLTTRNSPLHF; D gene: NA; V gene: TRBV27; J gene: TRBJ1-6; clone size: few
CDR3 DNA: TGTGCCATCAGTGGGACTAGCGGGAGGTACGAGCAGTACTTC; CDR3 protein: CAISGTSGRYEQYF; D gene: TRBD2; V gene: TRBV10-3; J gene: TRBJ2-7; clone size: NA
CDR3 DNA: TGTGCCAGCAGCTCCGGCTCTTCCGGGGAGCTGTTTTTT; CDR3 protein: CASSSGSSGELFF; D gene: NA; V gene: TRBV5-8; J gene: TRBJ2-2; clone size: medium-sized
CDR3 DNA: TGTGCCAGCAGTGAAGAAAGAAACACCGGGGAGCTGTTTTTT; CDR3 protein: CASSEERNTGELFF; D gene: NA; V gene: TRBV6-1; J gene: TRBJ2-2; clone size: once